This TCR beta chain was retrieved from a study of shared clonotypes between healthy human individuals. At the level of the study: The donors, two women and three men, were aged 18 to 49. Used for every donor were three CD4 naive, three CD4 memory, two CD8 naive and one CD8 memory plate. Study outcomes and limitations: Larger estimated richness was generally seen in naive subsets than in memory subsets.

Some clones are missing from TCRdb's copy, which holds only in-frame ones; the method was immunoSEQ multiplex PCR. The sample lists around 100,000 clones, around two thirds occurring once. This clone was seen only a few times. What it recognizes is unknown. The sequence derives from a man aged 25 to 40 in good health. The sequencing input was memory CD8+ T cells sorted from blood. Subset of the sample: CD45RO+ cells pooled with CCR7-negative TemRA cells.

The chain's CDR3 is CASSLYAGGSTDTQYF. CDR3 DNA sequence: TGTGCCAGCAGTTTATATGCGGGAGGTAGCACAGATACGCAGTATTTT. This chain links TRBV27 with TRBJ2-3, with TRBD2 matching 8 bases. CDR3 length: 16 residues. Germline loops: CDR1 MNHEY, CDR2 SMNVEV (reference sequence). The V gene end was trimmed by 1 base and the J gene end by 0 bases; junction bases not matched to a gene: 3.